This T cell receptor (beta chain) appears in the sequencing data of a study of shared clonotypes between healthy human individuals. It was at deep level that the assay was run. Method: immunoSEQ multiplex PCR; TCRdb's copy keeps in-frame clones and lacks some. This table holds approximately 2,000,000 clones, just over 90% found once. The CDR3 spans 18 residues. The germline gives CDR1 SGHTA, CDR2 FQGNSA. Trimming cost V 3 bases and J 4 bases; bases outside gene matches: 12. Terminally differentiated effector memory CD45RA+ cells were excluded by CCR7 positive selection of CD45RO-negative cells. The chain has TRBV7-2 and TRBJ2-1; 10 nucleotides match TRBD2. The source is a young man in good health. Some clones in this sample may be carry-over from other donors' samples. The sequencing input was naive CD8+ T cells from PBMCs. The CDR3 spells CASSFVLPSGSFYNEQFF. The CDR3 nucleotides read TGTGCCAGCAGCTTCGTTCTTCCTAGCGGGAGCTTTTACAATGAGCAGTTCTTC.